These T cell receptor beta chains were read from a single sample in a study of T-cell reconstitution after alpha-beta-depleted transplantation in children. One entry per CDR3 protein results from TCRdb running MiXCR on the PCR reads. The sample includes almost 400,000 distinct CDR3 sequences, over 20% of them seen just once. The material was PBMCs from the stem cell graft donor, obtained from the stem cell graft. The source of these receptors is a human donor who donated a stem cell graft to a child with acute myeloid leukemia. The CDR3 runs from the conserved cysteine through the conserved F or W. The order of the fields is clone size, J gene, V gene, D gene, CDR3 DNA, CDR3 protein. A D gene is named only where the DNA matches it firmly. Clone size is not always given. Where it is, it says once, few, many or a class for expanded clones.

NA | TRBJ2-3 | TRBV6-2/TRBV6-3 | NA | TGTGCCAGCGGCCAGGCAGATACGCAGTATTTT | CASGQADTQYF
NA | TRBJ2-1 | TRBV5-1 | TRBD1 | TGCGCCAGCAGCACTGAGGACAGGGCGGACAATGAGCAGTTCTTC | CASSTEDRADNEQFF
NA | TRBJ2-7 | TRBV4-1 | NA | TGCGCCAGCAGCCAAAGGACGGCCCGCTCCTACGAGCAGTACTTC | CASSQRTARSYEQYF
few | TRBJ2-7 | TRBV20-1 | TRBD2 | TGCAGTGCTCCTTGGACTAGCGGGAAGTACGAGCAGTACTTC | CSAPWTSGKYEQYF
many | TRBJ1-4 | TRBV10-3 | TRBD1 | TGTGCCATCAGTGACACCTCGACAGGGGGTGTTGAAAAACTGTTTTTT | CAISDTSTGGVEKLFF
NA | TRBJ2-7 | TRBV25-1 | NA | TGTGCCAGCAGTGGCAACCACGAGCAGTACTTC | CASSGNHEQYF
few | TRBJ2-7 | TRBV12-5 | NA | TGTGCTAGTGGTTTCGACTCCGGGGTCTACGAGCAGTACTTC | CASGFDSGVYEQYF
NA | TRBJ2-7 | TRBV20-1 | NA | TGCAGCGCCGCCCGGGCCGAATCCTACGAGCAGTACTTC | CSAARAESYEQYF
NA | TRBJ2-7 | TRBV12-3/TRBV12-4 | TRBD1 | TGTGCCAGCCCGGGACAGTCCTACGAGCAGTACTTC | CASPGQSYEQYF
many | TRBJ2-1 | TRBV12-3/TRBV12-4 | NA | TGTGCCAGCAGTTTTCGGACTGGCTACAATGAGCAGTTCTTC | CASSFRTGYNEQFF
NA | TRBJ2-1 | TRBV11-3 | TRBD2 | TGTGCCAGCAGCGCACTAGCGGGAGGGGGTAATGAGCAGTTCTTC | CASSALAGGGNEQFF
many | TRBJ2-2 | TRBV10-3 | TRBD1 | TGTGCCATCAGCGCCGGGACAGGGAAGGACACCGGGGAGCTGTTTTTT | CAISAGTGKDTGELFF
many | TRBJ2-1 | TRBV4-3 | NA | TGCGCCAGCAGCTTTCGTCTGGGGTTTGGGTCCTACAATGAGCAGTTCTTC | CASSFRLGFGSYNEQFF
NA | TRBJ2-7 | TRBV5-1 | NA | TGCGCCAGCAGCCCCGGTGCGCTAGCCGCCTACGAGCAGTACTTC | CASSPGALAAYEQYF
NA | TRBJ2-2 | TRBV12-3/TRBV12-4 | NA | TGTGCCAGCAGTTTCTTCAGGACCGGGGAGCTGTTTTTT | CASSFFRTGELFF
many | TRBJ2-1 | TRBV7-9 | TRBD1 | TGTGCCAGCAGCGCCGACAGGGGACCCTACAATGAGCAGTTCTTC | CASSADRGPYNEQFF
many | TRBJ2-1 | TRBV6-5 | TRBD2 | TGTGCCAGCAGTTCGGGACTAGCGGCCTACAATGAGCAGTTCTTC | CASSSGLAAYNEQFF
many | TRBJ2-2 | TRBV7-2 | NA | TGTGCCAGCAGCTTTTCGGGATGGACCGGGGAGCTGTTTTTT | CASSFSGWTGELFF
NA | TRBJ2-3 | TRBV3-1 | NA | TGTGCCAGCAGGCCAAGCGCAGATACGCAGTATTTT | CASRPSADTQYF
few | TRBJ2-3 | TRBV4-3 | TRBD2 | TGCGCCAGCAGCCAGGCGGCCGGGACTAGCGGAGCAGTGAGAGATACGCAGTATTTT | CASSQAAGTSGAVRDTQYF
few | TRBJ1-5 | TRBV24-1 | TRBD1 | TGTGCCACCAGTAGACAGGGGGATTTCAATCAGCCCCAGCATTTT | CATSRQGDFNQPQHF
NA | TRBJ1-3 | TRBV7-6 | NA | TGTGCCAGCAGCACCCTCCCGGGACGTTCGAGCTCTGGAAACACCATATATTTT | CASSTLPGRSSSGNTIYF